This T cell receptor (beta chain) was obtained from a study of T cells in localized non-small cell lung cancer. The method was immunoSEQ multiplex PCR; TCRdb's version includes in-frame clones alone and lacks a portion of them. The data show tens of thousands of clones, roughly nine tenths seen once. Germline V lookup: CDR1 SGHNT, CDR2 YYREEE (reference sequence). CDR3 length: 17 amino acids. V trimming: 4 bases; J trimming: 2 bases; junction bases outside the gene matches: 6. The clonotype was recovered from a man aged 40 to 70 with stage I lung adenocarcinoma. The sample here was peripheral blood, taken before any cancer treatment. V and J are TRBV5-4 and TRBJ2-7; 16 bases are shared with TRBD2. The chain's CDR3 is CASSVGLAGGPPYEQYF. In DNA, the CDR3 is TGTGCCAGCAGCGTGGGACTAGCGGGAGGGCCCCCCTACGAGCAGTACTTC.